Listed below are T cell receptor beta chains from one sample, sequenced in a study of shared clonotypes between healthy human individuals. Sequencing used immunoSEQ multiplex PCR; TCRdb keeps in-frame clones, though not all of them. In the table there are 800,000 to 950,000 clones, 95% to 97% of which are singletons. The sequenced material came from naive CD8+ T cells sorted from blood. All receptors come from a man aged 30 to 39 in good health. CDR3s include the opening cysteine and the closing phenylalanine or tryptophan. The order of the fields is V gene, J gene, D gene, clone size, CDR3 DNA, CDR3 protein. D genes are given only for firm matches. Clone sizes are given selectively: once, few, many, or a class where the clone is expanded.

V gene: TRBV5-4; J gene: TRBJ2-7; D gene: NA; clone size: few; CDR3 DNA: TGTGCCAGCAGCTTGGGATACGAGCAGTACTTC; CDR3 protein: CASSLGYEQYF
V gene: TRBV11-3; J gene: TRBJ2-2; D gene: NA; clone size: NA; CDR3 DNA: TGTGCCAGCAGCACACCGGGACACAAGAACACCGGGGAGCTGTTTTTT; CDR3 protein: CASSTPGHKNTGELFF
V gene: TRBV27; J gene: TRBJ2-1; D gene: NA; clone size: NA; CDR3 DNA: TGTGCCAGCAGTTTACTTCTTGAAGTCCCTTTGGGCTACAATGAGCAGTTCTTC; CDR3 protein: CASSLLLEVPLGYNEQFF
V gene: TRBV11-2; J gene: TRBJ2-7; D gene: NA; clone size: NA; CDR3 DNA: TGTGCCAGCAGCTTAGGTCCGCGGGAGCAGTACTTC; CDR3 protein: CASSLGPREQYF
V gene: TRBV6-5; J gene: TRBJ2-7; D gene: TRBD2; clone size: NA; CDR3 DNA: TGTGCCAGCAGTCTCTTAGCGGGAGGGAGCGAGCAGTACTTC; CDR3 protein: CASSLLAGGSEQYF
V gene: TRBV6-1; J gene: TRBJ2-3; D gene: NA; clone size: NA; CDR3 DNA: TGTGCCAGCAGTGAGAGCGGACCCACAGATACGCAGTATTTT; CDR3 protein: CASSESGPTDTQYF
V gene: TRBV27; J gene: TRBJ2-7; D gene: TRBD2; clone size: NA; CDR3 DNA: TGTGCCAGCAGTTTGGTGGGAGGGCCGCCCGAGCAGTACTTC; CDR3 protein: CASSLVGGPPEQYF
V gene: TRBV27; J gene: TRBJ1-2; D gene: TRBD1; clone size: NA; CDR3 DNA: TGTGCCAGCATCGACAGGGAGGGCTATGGCTACACCTTC; CDR3 protein: CASIDREGYGYTF
V gene: TRBV2; J gene: TRBJ1-1; D gene: NA; clone size: NA; CDR3 DNA: TGTGCCAGCAGTGAAGCCCAAACAGGCCTGAACACTGAAGCTTTCTTT; CDR3 protein: CASSEAQTGLNTEAFF
V gene: TRBV28; J gene: TRBJ2-7; D gene: TRBD2; clone size: NA; CDR3 DNA: TGTGCCAGCAGTTCTTTAAGTCTAGCGGAAACCTACGAGCAGTACTTC; CDR3 protein: CASSSLSLAETYEQYF
V gene: TRBV19; J gene: TRBJ2-1; D gene: TRBD2; clone size: once; CDR3 DNA: TGTGCCAGTAGTATTCGGGAGGTCCTTTTCAAGCGAGCGAATGAGCAGTTCTTC; CDR3 protein: CASSIREVLFKRANEQFF
V gene: TRBV5-1; J gene: TRBJ2-7; D gene: NA; clone size: NA; CDR3 DNA: TGCGCCAGCAGCTCACCGGGATTCGACTCCGAGCAGTACTTC; CDR3 protein: CASSSPGFDSEQYF
V gene: TRBV4-1; J gene: TRBJ2-7; D gene: NA; clone size: NA; CDR3 DNA: TGCGCCAGCAGCCAATTTGACTCCTACGAGCAGTACTTC; CDR3 protein: CASSQFDSYEQYF
V gene: TRBV11-2; J gene: TRBJ2-7; D gene: TRBD1; clone size: NA; CDR3 DNA: TGTGCCAGCAGCTCTGGGACAGCCTTGGAGCAGTACTTC; CDR3 protein: CASSSGTALEQYF
V gene: TRBV29-1; J gene: TRBJ2-7; D gene: TRBD1; clone size: once; CDR3 DNA: TGCAGCGGTGGGGACAGAAACTACGAGCAGTACTTC; CDR3 protein: CSGGDRNYEQYF
V gene: TRBV27; J gene: TRBJ2-1; D gene: TRBD2; clone size: NA; CDR3 DNA: TGTGCCAGCAGTTTAGTAGCGGGAGACCTGGTTAGCCAGTTCTTC; CDR3 protein: CASSLVAGDLVSQFF
V gene: TRBV29-1; J gene: TRBJ2-1; D gene: TRBD2; clone size: NA; CDR3 DNA: TGCAGCGTTGAAGATCCAGAGCTGACTAGCGGGGGCACCTACAATGAGCAGTTCTTC; CDR3 protein: CSVEDPELTSGGTYNEQFF
V gene: TRBV27; J gene: TRBJ2-7; D gene: NA; clone size: once; CDR3 DNA: TGTGCCAGCAGTTGGGACTTCCCGAGCTCCTACGAGCAGTACTTC; CDR3 protein: CASSWDFPSSYEQYF
V gene: TRBV4-3; J gene: TRBJ2-2; D gene: NA; clone size: NA; CDR3 DNA: TGCGCCAGCAGCCAAGAGCTCACCGGGGAGCTGTTTTTT; CDR3 protein: CASSQELTGELFF
V gene: TRBV2; J gene: TRBJ2-7; D gene: TRBD2; clone size: NA; CDR3 DNA: TGTGCCAGCAGTTCACCGGGACTAGCGGGAGTAGGGGCCTACGAGCAGTACTTC; CDR3 protein: CASSSPGLAGVGAYEQYF
V gene: TRBV5-1; J gene: TRBJ2-2; D gene: NA; clone size: once; CDR3 DNA: TGCGCCAGCAGCTTGGAGGAGACAGCCTCGAACACCGGGGAGCTGTTTTTT; CDR3 protein: CASSLEETASNTGELFF
V gene: TRBV9; J gene: TRBJ1-5; D gene: NA; clone size: NA; CDR3 DNA: TGTGCCAGCAGCGACGGCCCGGTGAATCAGCCCCAGCATTTT; CDR3 protein: CASSDGPVNQPQHF
V gene: TRBV7-9; J gene: TRBJ2-7; D gene: NA; clone size: NA; CDR3 DNA: TGTGCCAGCAGCGTCAGGGTTTACGAGCAGTACTTC; CDR3 protein: CASSVRVYEQYF
V gene: TRBV23-1; J gene: TRBJ1-2; D gene: NA; clone size: NA; CDR3 DNA: TGCGCCAGCACTCAGGGGACCCGTCTTTATGGCTACACCTTC; CDR3 protein: CASTQGTRLYGYTF
V gene: TRBV16; J gene: TRBJ1-1; D gene: NA; clone size: NA; CDR3 DNA: TGTGCCAGCAGCCAATTGGGGGGGAACACTGAAGCTTTCTTT; CDR3 protein: CASSQLGGNTEAFF
V gene: TRBV29-1; J gene: TRBJ2-7; D gene: NA; clone size: NA; CDR3 DNA: TGCAGCGCCCTAGACGGCGAGCAGTACTTC; CDR3 protein: CSALDGEQYF
V gene: TRBV28; J gene: TRBJ1-5; D gene: NA; clone size: NA; CDR3 DNA: TGTGCCAGCAAGTCGGCCAGCTCCAGATATAGCAATCAGCCCCAGCATTTT; CDR3 protein: CASKSASSRYSNQPQHF
V gene: TRBV27; J gene: TRBJ2-5; D gene: NA; clone size: NA; CDR3 DNA: TGTGCCAGCAGTTTAGACAGGCCAACAAAAGAGACCCAGTACTTC; CDR3 protein: CASSLDRPTKETQYF
V gene: TRBV6-1; J gene: TRBJ1-5; D gene: NA; clone size: NA; CDR3 DNA: TGTGCCAGCAGTGAAGCGCCGGGACCGAGCAATCAGCCCCAGCATTTT; CDR3 protein: CASSEAPGPSNQPQHF